This T cell receptor (beta chain) originates from a study of blood T cell repertoires in COVID-19. At the level of the study: Specimens from acute and convalescent COVID-19 originated in the United States, Italy and Spain. Sample material is recorded as cDNA or gDNA derived from T cells, B-cell-depleted T cells, or PBMCs.

This clone was counted only a few times. This CDR3 contains 17 residues. After removal of 0 bases from V and 2 bases from J, the junction contained 6 bases not matched to a gene. CDR1 and CDR2 (germline): MGHRA, YSYEKL. The authors' processing: How many nucleated cells were present was estimated from reference gene primer amplification. Sequenced by immunoSEQ multiplex PCR; TCRdb stores in-frame clones only, minus some. V, J and clone size are taken as reported in that table, and D and trimming were inferred from the DNA itself. The table has tens of thousands of clones, over 75% seen once; the top ten hold approximately 15%.

The clonotype comes from a man at least 80 years old with acute or convalescent COVID-19. Sequencing used peripheral blood. The genes are TRBV4-1 and TRBJ2-7; 11 bases are a match to TRBD2. CDR3 amino acids: CASSQETSGAPAYEQYF. For the CDR3, the DNA is TGCGCCAGCAGCCAAGAGACTAGCGGGGCTCCCGCCTACGAGCAGTACTTC.